One sample yielded the 19 T cell receptor beta chains listed below, sequenced in a study of blood T cell repertoires in COVID-19 (dated by TCRdb to the early 2020s). Preparation of the library involved the immunoSEQ multiplex PCR assay. TCRdb took this table from immuneACCESS and kept in-frame rearrangements with V and J called. Such tables lack part of the clones; where checked against another copy, unresolved V genes explain under half of the gap, and the rest is unexplained. This sample gives more than 95,000 clones in total; around 80% of them show up just once. 5.5% to 6% of the sample is in the top ten clones. The specimen sequenced was peripheral blood. All receptors derive from a man older than 75 with active or convalescent COVID-19.

The chain employs TRBV6-5 and TRBJ2-5; 9 nucleotides agree with TRBD1. Trimming cost V 5 bases and J 5 bases; bases outside gene matches: 9. The germline gives CDR1 MNHEY, CDR2 SVGAGI. This CDR3 spans 15 amino acids. The CDR3 reads CASSPTGGRGETQYF. As DNA, the CDR3 is TGTGCCAGCAGTCCCACAGGGGGCCGGGGCGAGACCCAGTACTTC.

The chain joins TRBV10-3 to TRBJ1-5, with 9 bases identical to TRBD1. The CDR3 consists of 17 residues. Germline values: CDR1 ENHRY, CDR2 SYGVKD. The trim removed 3 bases at V and 5 bases at J, leaving 11 bases unmatched. The CDR3 spells CAISDPDRGARDQPQHF. CDR3 sequence (DNA): TGTGCCATCAGTGACCCGGACAGGGGCGCTCGGGATCAGCCCCAGCATTTT.

V is TRBV3-1 (or the pseudogene TRBV3-2) and J is TRBJ2-4; D is undetermined. The V and J ends lost 5 bases and 6 bases respectively, with 11 bases between them. CDR1 and CDR2 from the germline V gene are LGHDT and YNNKEL (reference sequence). CDR3 length equals 13 residues. The CDR3 sequence: CASSDLPVNIQYF. As DNA, the CDR3 is TGTGCCAGCAGCGATCTGCCAGTAAACATTCAGTACTTC.

This clone was seen only once. The sample contains more than one DNA sequence encoding this CDR3. The CDR3 DNA sequence: TGTGCCAGCAGTAGGACAGGGTCCTACGAGCAGTACTTC. It yields the protein CASSRTGSYEQYF. The rearrangement uses TRBV6-2 or TRBV6-3 and TRBJ2-7; 8 bases align to TRBD1. The junction had 1 base not matched to a gene; V was cut back by 5 bases and J by 1 base. Looked up from germline, CDR1 is MNHEY and CDR2 is SVGEGT. The CDR3 has 13 residues.

The rearrangement links TRBV2 to TRBJ1-4; 10 bases agree with TRBD1. Germline V gene sequence: CDR1 SNHLY, CDR2 FYNNEI. The CDR3 is made up of 19 amino acids. Trimming cost V 6 bases and J 3 bases; bases outside gene matches: 16. The DNA of the CDR3 is TGTGCCAGCAGAGGCTCCAGGGACAGGGGAAACGGGGCTAATGAAAAACTGTTTTTT. It codes for CASRGSRDRGNGANEKLFF.

The rearrangement links TRBV7-9 to TRBJ1-1, with D possibly TRBD1 on 6 matching bases. Per germline, CDR1 SEHNR and CDR2 FQNEAQ (reference sequence). Trimming left V 5 bases short and J 1 base short, with 11 bases between. The CDR3 loop spans 14 amino acids. DNA of the CDR3: TGTGCCAGCAGCGTCCGGGACAAGAACACTGAAGCTTTCTTT. Its translation is CASSVRDKNTEAFF.

This clone occurred once. V usage is TRBV7-9 and J usage is TRBJ2-3, with D unclear. Germline CDR1 is SEHNR and CDR2 is FQNEAQ (reference sequence). The CDR3 is 17 amino acids. V lost 8 bases and J lost 2, with 23 bases in between. The CDR3 nucleotides are TGTGCCAGCCTTCATAATCCTCGACTGGCGGACACAGATACGCAGTATTTT. Translated, it gives CASLHNPRLADTDTQYF.

The sample holds one count of this clone. J is TRBJ2-3 and V is TRBV7-9; 8 bases align to TRBD1. The V segment lost 11 bases and the J segment 2 bases; nucleotides outside the gene matches: 15. Germline V gene sequence: CDR1 SEHNR, CDR2 FQNEAQ (reference sequence). The CDR3 is made up of 16 amino acids. In DNA form, the CDR3 reads TGTGCCCTACCTTCTTTATCGGGACAGGTCACAGATACGCAGTATTTT. It encodes CALPSLSGQVTDTQYF.

This rearrangement joins TRBV20-1 to TRBJ2-1, with 9 bases identical to TRBD2. Trimming took 3 bases from V and 6 from J; bases not matched to a gene: 6. This CDR3 region has 14 residues. Germline V gives CDR1 DFQATT, CDR2 SNEGSKA (reference sequence). The CDR3 protein is CSASGLAGRNEQFF. The CDR3 bases are TGCAGTGCTAGTGGGCTAGCGGGGCGCAATGAGCAGTTCTTC.

The rearrangement links TRBV5-4 to TRBJ2-3, with 8 bases aligning to TRBD2. This CDR3 spans 15 amino acids. V shed 3 bases and J 3 bases; nucleotides not matched to a gene: 6. Germline loops: CDR1 SGHNT, CDR2 YYREEE (reference sequence). CDR3 nucleotides: TGTGCCAGCAGCTGGATGAGCGGGGGTACAGATACGCAGTATTTT. It yields the protein CASSWMSGGTDTQYF.

J is TRBJ1-6 and V is TRBV25-1; tentative D call: TRBD1 (6 bases). The CDR3 sequence is 14 residues long. V gave up 6 bases and J gave up 6 bases, with 12 bases separating them. From germline, CDR1 is MGHDK and CDR2 SYGVNS. CDR3 bases: TGTGCCAGCAGGGACAGCTATCTTAATTCACCCCTCCACTTT. It encodes CASRDSYLNSPLHF.

This clone was observed a handful of times. The rearrangement uses TRBV19 and TRBJ1-5; 9 positions agree with TRBD1. CDR3 length equals 15 residues. V gave up 7 bases and J gave up 6 bases; unmatched junction bases: 10. Germline assignment: CDR1 LNHDA and CDR2 SQIVND (reference sequence). The CDR3 DNA reads as TGTGCCAGTATTCCTACAGGGGGCGCGGGTCAGCCCCAGCATTTT. This codes for CASIPTGGAGQPQHF.

The CDR3 sequence is CASSLDRGTGYEQYF. The CDR3 DNA sequence: TGTGCCAGCAGCTTAGATCGAGGGACAGGTTACGAGCAGTACTTC. The chain joins TRBV11-2 to TRBJ2-7; TRBD1 agrees at 8 bases. Germline CDR1 SGHAT, CDR2 FQNNGV. CDR3 length: 15 residues. Trimming cost V 0 bases and J 4 bases; bases outside gene matches: 5.

This chain joins TRBV5-1 and TRBJ1-1; D is unresolved. The CDR3 is 15 residues long. The germline V gene has CDR1 SGHRS and CDR2 YFSETQ. The V and J ends lost 5 bases and 3 bases respectively, with 17 bases between them. The CDR3 nucleotides read TGCGCCAGCAGATATTCTCGGGGTTTGGACACTGAAGCTTTCTTT. The encoded protein is CASRYSRGLDTEAFF.

This sequence joins TRBV5-4 and TRBJ2-5, with TRBD1 as a possible D gene (7 bases). V was clipped by 0 bases and J by 2 bases, with 14 bases between them. Germline-derived CDR1 and CDR2 are SGHNT and YYREEE (reference sequence). The CDR3 spans 16 residues. CDR3 sequence (DNA): TGTGCCAGCAGCTTGGAGGGCAGGGGGACTCAAGAGACCCAGTACTTC. It yields the protein CASSLEGRGTQETQYF.

The chain is built from TRBV2 and TRBJ2-5, with a weak D call TRBD2 (5 bases). CDR1 is SNHLY and CDR2 is FYNNEI in the germline V gene. The CDR3 spans 13 residues. Trimming left V 7 bases short and J 3 bases short, with 12 bases between. The CDR3 is CASKWTGKETQYF. For the CDR3, the DNA is TGTGCCAGCAAGTGGACGGGGAAAGAGACCCAGTACTTC.

This clone was detected only a few times. Here the CDR3 DNA reads TGCGCCAGCAGGGCTCAGTCGGGGGTCGACGAGCAGTACTTC. It specifies CASRAQSGVDEQYF. The chain carries TRBV5-1 and TRBJ2-7, with a tentative D call TRBD2 (6 bases). The CDR3 is 14 amino acids. Trimming left V 5 bases short and J 5 bases short, with 17 bases between. In germline, CDR1 is SGHRS, CDR2 YFSETQ. Full variable domain (rest looked up from reference TRBV5-1 and TRBJ2-7): KAGVTQTPRYLIKTRGQQVTLSCSPISGHRSVSWYQQTPGQGLQFLFEYFSETQRNKGNFPGRFSGRQFSNSRSEMNVSTLELGDSALYLCASRAQSGVDEQYFGPGTRLTVT.

The V and J genes are TRBV27 and TRBJ1-1; 9 nucleotides line up with TRBD1. The CDR3 covers 14 residues. Germline values: CDR1 MNHEY, CDR2 SMNVEV (reference sequence). With V trimmed by 6 bases and J by 5 bases, 7 bases remained unmatched. CDR3 nucleotide sequence: TGTGCCAGCAGCCGATCGGACAGGGGAACTGAAGCTTTCTTT. This encodes CASSRSDRGTEAFF.

This chain joins TRBV7-2 and TRBJ2-7; D is unresolved. CDR1 is SGHTA, CDR2 FQGNSA, per germline. The V end was cut by 5 bases, the J end by 1 base, with 3 bases between. This CDR3 has 11 residues. The CDR3: CASSPSYEQYF. CDR3 coding DNA: TGTGCCAGCAGCCCTTCCTACGAGCAGTACTTC.